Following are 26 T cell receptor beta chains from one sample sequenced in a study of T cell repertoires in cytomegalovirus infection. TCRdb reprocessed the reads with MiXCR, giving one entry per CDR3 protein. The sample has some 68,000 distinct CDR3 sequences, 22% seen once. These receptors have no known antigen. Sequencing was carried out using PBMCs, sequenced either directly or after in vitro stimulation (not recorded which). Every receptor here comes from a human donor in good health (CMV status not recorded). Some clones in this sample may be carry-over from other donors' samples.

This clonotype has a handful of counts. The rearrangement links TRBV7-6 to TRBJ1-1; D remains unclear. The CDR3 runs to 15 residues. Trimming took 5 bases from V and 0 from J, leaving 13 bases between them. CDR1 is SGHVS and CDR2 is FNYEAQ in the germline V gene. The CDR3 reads CASSLRDNLNTEAFF. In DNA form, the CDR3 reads TGTGCCAGCAGCCTCCGGGATAACTTGAACACTGAAGCTTTCTTT.

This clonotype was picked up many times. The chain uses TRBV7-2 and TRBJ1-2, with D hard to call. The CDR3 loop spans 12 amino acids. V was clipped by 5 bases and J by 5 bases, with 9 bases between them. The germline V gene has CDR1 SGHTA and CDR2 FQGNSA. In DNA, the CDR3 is TGTGCCAGCAGCCCCTCCGGTTATGGCTACACCTTC. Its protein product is CASSPSGYGYTF.

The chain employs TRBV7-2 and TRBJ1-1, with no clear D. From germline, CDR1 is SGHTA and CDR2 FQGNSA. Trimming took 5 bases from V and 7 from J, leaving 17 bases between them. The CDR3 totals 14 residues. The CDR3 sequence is CASSRGLTSIEAFF. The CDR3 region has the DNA TGTGCCAGCAGCCGAGGACTGACGTCAATTGAAGCTTTCTTT. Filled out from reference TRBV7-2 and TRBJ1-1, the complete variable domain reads GAGVSQSPSNKVTEKGKDVELRCDPISGHTALYWYRQSLGQGLEFLIYFQGNSAPDKSGLPSDRFSAERTGGSVSTLTIQRTQQEDSAVYLCASSRGLTSIEAFFGQGTRLTVV.

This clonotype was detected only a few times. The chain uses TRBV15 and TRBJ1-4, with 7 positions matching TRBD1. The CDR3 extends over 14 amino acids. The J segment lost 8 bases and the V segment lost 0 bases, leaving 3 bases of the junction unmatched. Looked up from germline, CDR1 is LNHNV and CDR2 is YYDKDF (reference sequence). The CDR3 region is CATSRDRGEEKLFF. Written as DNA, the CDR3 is TGTGCCACCAGCAGAGACAGGGGGGAAGAAAAACTGTTTTTT.

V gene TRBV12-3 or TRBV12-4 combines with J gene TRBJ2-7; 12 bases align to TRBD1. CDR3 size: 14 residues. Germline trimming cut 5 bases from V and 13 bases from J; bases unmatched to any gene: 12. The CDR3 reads CASSPPGQGAGDYV. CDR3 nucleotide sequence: TGTGCCAGCAGTCCGCCGGGACAGGGGGCAGGGGACTACGTC.

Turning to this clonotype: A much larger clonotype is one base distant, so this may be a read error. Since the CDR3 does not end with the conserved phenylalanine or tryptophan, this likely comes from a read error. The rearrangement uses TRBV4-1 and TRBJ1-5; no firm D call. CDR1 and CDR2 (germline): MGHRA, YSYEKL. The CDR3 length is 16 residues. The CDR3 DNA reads TGCGCCAGCAGCCAAGTTAGGGATCTGGGCAATCCGCCCCAGCATATT. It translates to CASSQVRDLGNPPQHI.

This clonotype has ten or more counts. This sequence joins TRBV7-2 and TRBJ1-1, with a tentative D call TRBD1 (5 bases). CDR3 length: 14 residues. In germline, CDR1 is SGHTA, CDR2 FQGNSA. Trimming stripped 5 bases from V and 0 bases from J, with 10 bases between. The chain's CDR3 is CASSPGTVNTEAFF. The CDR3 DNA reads TGTGCCAGCAGCCCAGGGACGGTGAACACTGAAGCTTTCTTT. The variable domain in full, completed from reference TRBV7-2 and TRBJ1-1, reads GAGVSQSPSNKVTEKGKDVELRCDPISGHTALYWYRQSLGQGLEFLIYFQGNSAPDKSGLPSDRFSAERTGGSVSTLTIQRTQQEDSAVYLCASSPGTVNTEAFFGQGTRLTVV.

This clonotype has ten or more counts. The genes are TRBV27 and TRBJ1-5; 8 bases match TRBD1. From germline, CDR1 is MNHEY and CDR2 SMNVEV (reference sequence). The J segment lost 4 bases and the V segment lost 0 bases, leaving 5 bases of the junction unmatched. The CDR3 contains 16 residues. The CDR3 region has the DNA TGTGCCAGCAGTTTATCCCGGACAGGGATTAATCAGCCCCAGCATTTT. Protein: CASSLSRTGINQPQHF.

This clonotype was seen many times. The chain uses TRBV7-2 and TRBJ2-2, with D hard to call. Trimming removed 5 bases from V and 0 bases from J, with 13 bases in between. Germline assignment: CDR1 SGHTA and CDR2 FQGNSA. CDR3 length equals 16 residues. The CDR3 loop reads CASSPRAVTNTGELFF. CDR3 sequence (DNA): TGTGCCAGCAGCCCCCGGGCGGTGACGAACACCGGGGAGCTGTTTTTT.

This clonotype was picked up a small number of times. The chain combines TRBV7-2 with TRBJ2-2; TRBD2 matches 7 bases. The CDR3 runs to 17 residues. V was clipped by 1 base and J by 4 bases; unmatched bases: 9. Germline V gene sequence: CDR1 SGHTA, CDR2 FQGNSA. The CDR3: CASSLDFGTNPTGELFF. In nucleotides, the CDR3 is TGTGCCAGCAGCTTAGACTTTGGGACTAACCCCACCGGGGAGCTGTTTTTT.

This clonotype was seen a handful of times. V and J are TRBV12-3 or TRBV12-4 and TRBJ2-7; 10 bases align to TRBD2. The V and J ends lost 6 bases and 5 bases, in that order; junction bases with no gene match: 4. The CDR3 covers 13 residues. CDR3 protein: CASRPSGSNEQYF. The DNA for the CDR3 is TGTGCCAGCAGGCCTAGCGGGAGTAACGAGCAGTACTTC.

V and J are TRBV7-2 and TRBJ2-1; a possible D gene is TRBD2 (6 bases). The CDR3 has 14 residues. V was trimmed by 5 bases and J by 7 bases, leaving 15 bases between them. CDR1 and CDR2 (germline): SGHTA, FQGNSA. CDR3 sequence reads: CASSPSGLWNEQFF. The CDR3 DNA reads TGTGCCAGCAGCCCAAGCGGGCTTTGGAATGAGCAGTTCTTC.

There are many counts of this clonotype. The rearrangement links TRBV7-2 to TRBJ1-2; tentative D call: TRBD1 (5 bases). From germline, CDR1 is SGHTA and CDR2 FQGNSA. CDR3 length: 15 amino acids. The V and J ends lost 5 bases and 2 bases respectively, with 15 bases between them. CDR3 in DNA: TGTGCCAGCAGCCCTGGTGCAGGGCTGAACTATGGCTACACCTTC. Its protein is CASSPGAGLNYGYTF.

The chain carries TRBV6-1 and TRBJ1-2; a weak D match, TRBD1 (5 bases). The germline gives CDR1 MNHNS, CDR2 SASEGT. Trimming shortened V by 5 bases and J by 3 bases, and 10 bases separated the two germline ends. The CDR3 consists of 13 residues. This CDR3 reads CASSQGGDYGYTF. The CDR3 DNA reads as TGTGCCAGCAGTCAGGGCGGGGACTATGGCTACACCTTC.

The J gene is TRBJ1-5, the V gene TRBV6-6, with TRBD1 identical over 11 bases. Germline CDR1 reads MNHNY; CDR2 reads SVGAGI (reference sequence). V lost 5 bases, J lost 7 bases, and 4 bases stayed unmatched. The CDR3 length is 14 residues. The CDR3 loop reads CASSGGQGDQPQHF. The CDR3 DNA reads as TGTGCCAGCAGTGGGGGACAGGGGGACCAGCCCCAGCATTTT.

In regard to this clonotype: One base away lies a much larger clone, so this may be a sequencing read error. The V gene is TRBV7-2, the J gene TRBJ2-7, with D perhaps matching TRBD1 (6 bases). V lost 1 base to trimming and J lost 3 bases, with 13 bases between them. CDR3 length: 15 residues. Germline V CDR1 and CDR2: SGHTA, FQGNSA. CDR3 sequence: CASSLVSGARYEQYF. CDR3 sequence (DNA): TGTGCCAGCAGCTTAGTTTCAGGGGCCCGCTACGAGCAGTACTTC. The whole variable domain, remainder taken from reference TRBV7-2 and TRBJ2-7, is GAGVSQSPSNKVTEKGKDVELRCDPISGHTALYWYRQSLGQGLEFLIYFQGNSAPDKSGLPSDRFSAERTGGSVSTLTIQRTQQEDSAVYLCASSLVSGARYEQYFGPGTRLTVT.

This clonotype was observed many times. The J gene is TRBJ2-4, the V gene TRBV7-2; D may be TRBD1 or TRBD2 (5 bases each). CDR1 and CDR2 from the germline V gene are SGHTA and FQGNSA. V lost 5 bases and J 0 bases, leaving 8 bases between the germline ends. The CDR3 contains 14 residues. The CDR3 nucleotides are TGTGCCAGCAGCCTCGGGACAGCCAAAAACATTCAGTACTTC. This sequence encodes CASSLGTAKNIQYF.

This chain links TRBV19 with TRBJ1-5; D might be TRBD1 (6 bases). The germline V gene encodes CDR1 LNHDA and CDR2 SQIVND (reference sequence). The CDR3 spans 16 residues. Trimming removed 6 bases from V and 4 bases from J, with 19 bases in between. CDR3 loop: CASRFQQGFVNQPQHF. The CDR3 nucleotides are TGTGCCAGTAGGTTTCAGCAGGGGTTCGTAAATCAGCCCCAGCATTTT.

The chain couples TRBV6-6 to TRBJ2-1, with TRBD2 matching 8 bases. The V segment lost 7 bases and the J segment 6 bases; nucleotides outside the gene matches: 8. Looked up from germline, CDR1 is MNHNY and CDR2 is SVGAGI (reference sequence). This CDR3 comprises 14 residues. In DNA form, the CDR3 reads TGTGCCAGCAAGGTGACTAGCGTCTCCAATGAGCAGTTCTTC. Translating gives CASKVTSVSNEQFF.

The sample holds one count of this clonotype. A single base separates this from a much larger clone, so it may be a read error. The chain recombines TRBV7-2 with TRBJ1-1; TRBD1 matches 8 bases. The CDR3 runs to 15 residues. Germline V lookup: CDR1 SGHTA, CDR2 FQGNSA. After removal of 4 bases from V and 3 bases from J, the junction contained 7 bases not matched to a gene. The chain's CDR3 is CASSWQGAMDTEAFF. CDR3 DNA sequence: TGTGCCAGCAGCTGGCAGGGGGCGATGGACACTGAAGCTTTCTTT.

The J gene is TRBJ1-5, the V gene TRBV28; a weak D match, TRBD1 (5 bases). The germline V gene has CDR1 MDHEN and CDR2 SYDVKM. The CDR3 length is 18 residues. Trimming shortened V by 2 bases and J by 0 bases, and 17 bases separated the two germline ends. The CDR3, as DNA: TGTGCCAGCAGTTTAACGCAGGGACTGGGTAGTAGCAATCAGCCCCAGCATTTT. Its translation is CASSLTQGLGSSNQPQHF.

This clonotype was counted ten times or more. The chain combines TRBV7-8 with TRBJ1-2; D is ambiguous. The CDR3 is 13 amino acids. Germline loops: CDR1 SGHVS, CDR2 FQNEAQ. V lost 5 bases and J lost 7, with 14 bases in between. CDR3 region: CASSLPGGGGYTF. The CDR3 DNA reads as TGTGCCAGCAGCCTCCCCGGTGGTGGTGGCTACACCTTC.

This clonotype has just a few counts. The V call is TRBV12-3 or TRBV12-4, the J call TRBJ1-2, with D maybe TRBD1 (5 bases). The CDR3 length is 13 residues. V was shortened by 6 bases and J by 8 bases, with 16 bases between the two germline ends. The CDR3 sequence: CASSRILEGGYTF. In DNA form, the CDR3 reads TGTGCCAGCAGCCGGATCCTGGAGGGGGGCTACACCTTC.

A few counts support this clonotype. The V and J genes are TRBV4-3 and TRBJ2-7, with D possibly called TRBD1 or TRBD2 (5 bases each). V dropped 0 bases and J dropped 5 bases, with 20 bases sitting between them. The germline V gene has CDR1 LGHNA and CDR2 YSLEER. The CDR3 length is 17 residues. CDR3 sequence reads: CASSQDVWGTVPNEQYF. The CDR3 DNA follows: TGCGCCAGCAGCCAAGATGTTTGGGGGACGGTCCCTAACGAGCAGTACTTC.

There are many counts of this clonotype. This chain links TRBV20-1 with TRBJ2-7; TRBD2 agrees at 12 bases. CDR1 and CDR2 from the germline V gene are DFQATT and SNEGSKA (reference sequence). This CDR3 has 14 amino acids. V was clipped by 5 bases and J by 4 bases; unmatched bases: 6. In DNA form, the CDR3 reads TGCAGTGCTGCCCTAGCGGGAGGGCCATACGAGCAGTACTTC. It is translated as CSAALAGGPYEQYF.

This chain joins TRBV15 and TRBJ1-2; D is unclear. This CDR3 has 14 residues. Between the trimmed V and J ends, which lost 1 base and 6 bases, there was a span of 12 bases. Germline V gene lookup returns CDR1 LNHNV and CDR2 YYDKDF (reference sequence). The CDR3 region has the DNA TGTGCCACCAGCAGAGCTTGGACGACCCATGGCTACACCTTC. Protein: CATSRAWTTHGYTF.